One and the same sample provided the 8 T cell receptor beta chains below, sequenced in a study of CD4 T cells in relation to SARS-CoV-2 and coronaviruses (dated by TCRdb to about 2021). These TCRs' antigens remain unknown. Libraries were made using the immunoSEQ multiplex PCR assay. Sourced from immuneACCESS, this table was stored by TCRdb with only in-frame sequences that have V and J called. A share of the clones is absent; for the studies checked, an unresolved V gene accounts for under half, and the remainder has no known explanation. The table for this sample lists more than 20,000 clones; about 70% of them were counted only once. The biggest ten clones account for approximately 10% of the sample. CD4+ T cells from unexposed donors were collected before the COVID-19 pandemic (2011-2018). The EasySep CD4+ T cell isolation kit was used to isolate CD4+ T cells once the cultures had run for under twelve days.

The sample consisted of CD4+ T cells from PBMCs, cultured in vitro. All receptors derive from a human donor in good health.

This chain joins TRBV29-1 and TRBJ2-1; tentatively, D is TRBD1 or TRBD2 (5 bases each). This CDR3 is 19 amino acids long. Deletions cut 4 bases from V and 2 bases from J, with 27 bases between. The germline gives CDR1 SQVTM, CDR2 ANQGSEA. The CDR3 sequence is CSVALLPGGTQWTYNEQFF. The CDR3 coding sequence is TGCAGCGTTGCCCTGCTCCCGGGTGGGACCCAGTGGACCTACAATGAGCAGTTCTTC.

This clone was seen a few times. The V and J genes are TRBV4-3 and TRBJ1-5, with TRBD1 as a possible D gene (6 bases). The CDR3 has 15 amino acids. Between the trimmed V and J ends, which lost 0 bases and 6 bases, there was a span of 12 bases. Germline V gives CDR1 LGHNA, CDR2 YSLEER. CDR3 DNA: TGCGCCAGCAGCCAAGATCTTGGGGGCGTTCAGCCCCAGCATTTT. The encoded protein is CASSQDLGGVQPQHF.

This clone was found a few times. The V gene is TRBV5-4, the J gene TRBJ2-1; 10 positions match TRBD2. Germline loops: CDR1 SGHNT, CDR2 YYREEE (reference sequence). The J segment lost 0 bases and the V segment lost 3 bases, leaving 6 bases of the junction unmatched. The CDR3 has 17 amino acids. CDR3 protein: CASSWEREGSSYNEQFF. CDR3 nucleotides: TGTGCCAGCAGCTGGGAGCGGGAGGGGAGCTCCTACAATGAGCAGTTCTTC.

The chain is built from TRBV9 and TRBJ2-1; tentative D call: TRBD2 (6 bases). The V and J ends lost 3 bases and 8 bases respectively, with 15 bases between them. The germline CDR1 and CDR2 sequences are SGDLS and YYNGEE. The CDR3 spans 14 residues. The CDR3 DNA reads as TGTGCCAGCAGCGCCGCTCCGGGACTCTATGAGCAGTTCTTC. This codes for CASSAAPGLYEQFF. Filled out from reference TRBV9 and TRBJ2-1, the complete variable domain reads DSGVTQTPKHLITATGQRVTLRCSPRSGDLSVYWYQQSLDQGLQFLIQYYNGEERAKGNILERFSAQQFPDLHSELNLSSLELGDSALYFCASSAAPGLYEQFFGPGTRLTVL.

This clone occurred a few times. The V gene is TRBV19, the J gene TRBJ1-2; 8 bases agree with TRBD1. CDR1 and CDR2 (germline): LNHDA, SQIVND (reference sequence). V gave up 5 bases and J gave up 7 bases; unmatched junction bases: 15. There are 16 residues in the CDR3. The CDR3 DNA reads TGTGCCAGTAGTGTTACCTTATCGACAGGGGCAGGTGGCTACACCTTC. Protein sequence: CASSVTLSTGAGGYTF.

This sequence joins TRBV7-6 and TRBJ2-1, with TRBD2 matching over 12 bases. There are 18 residues in the CDR3. The J segment lost 0 bases and the V segment lost 1 base, leaving 4 bases of the junction unmatched. The germline gives CDR1 SGHVS, CDR2 FNYEAQ. The CDR3 bases are TGTGCCAGCAGCTTAGGACTAGCGGGAGAGGTCTCCTACAATGAGCAGTTCTTC. Protein: CASSLGLAGEVSYNEQFF.

The chain carries TRBV27 and TRBJ1-2; the D is unclear. The V gene's germline CDR1 is MNHEY and CDR2 SMNVEV (reference sequence). Trimming shortened V by 2 bases and J by 2 bases, and 9 bases separated the two germline ends. The CDR3 covers 14 residues. DNA of the CDR3: TGTGCCAGCAGTTTACGTCACTCAAACTATGGCTACACCTTC. Its protein product is CASSLRHSNYGYTF.

The CDR3 DNA reads as TGTGCCAGCAGCTTCGACATCAACACTGAAGCTTTCTTT. Translating gives CASSFDINTEAFF. This chain connects TRBV7-2 to TRBJ1-1; D remains unclear. The CDR3 runs to 13 residues. V lost 3 bases and J 2 bases, leaving 7 bases between the germline ends. The V gene's germline CDR1 is SGHTA and CDR2 FQGNSA.